This T cell receptor (beta chain) was documented in a study of blood T cells in healthy people across ages. A second about 7 to 11 cycle PCR used barcoded and J-beta primers. TCRdb re-derived calls from the 5' RACE reads in MiXCR, one entry per CDR3 protein. The sample gives hundreds of thousands of distinct CDR3 sequences, about 32% of which show up once; 15% to 17% is in the top ten. The CDR3 is 14 residues long. CDR1 and CDR2 (germline): SGHAT, FQNNGV. As for this clonotype: One base away lies a much larger clone, so this may be a sequencing read error.

This TCR was sampled from a woman older than 75 in good health. Specimen: blood. V is TRBV11-2 and J is TRBJ2-5; tentatively, D is TRBD1 or TRBD2 (5 bases each). The CDR3 loop reads CACSEMAGRETQYF. CDR3 sequence (DNA): TGTGCCTGCAGCGAAATGGCAGGGAGAGAGACCCAGTACTTC.